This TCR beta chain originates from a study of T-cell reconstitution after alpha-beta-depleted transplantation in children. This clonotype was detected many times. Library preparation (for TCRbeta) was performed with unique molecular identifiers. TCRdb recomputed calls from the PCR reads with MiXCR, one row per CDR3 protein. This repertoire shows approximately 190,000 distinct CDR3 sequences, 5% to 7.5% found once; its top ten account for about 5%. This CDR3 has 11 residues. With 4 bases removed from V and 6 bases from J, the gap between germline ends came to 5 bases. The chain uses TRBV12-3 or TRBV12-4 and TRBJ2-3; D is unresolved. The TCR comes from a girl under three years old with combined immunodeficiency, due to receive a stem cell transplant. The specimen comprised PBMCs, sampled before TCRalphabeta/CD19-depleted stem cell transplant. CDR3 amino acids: CASSSEDTQYF. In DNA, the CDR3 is TGTGCCAGCAGTTCTGAGGATACGCAGTATTTT.